This TCR beta chain was identified in a study of regulatory T cells in long-lasting Graves disease. This clonotype was seen more than once but under ten times. Its specificity is not known. CDR1 is MNHEY, CDR2 SMNVEV, per germline (reference sequence). There are 13 residues in the CDR3. Trimming removed 4 bases from V and 6 bases from J, with 10 bases in between. The study, taken as a whole, reports: Persistent Graves' patients showed less TCR diversity than newly diagnosed ones.

Time point specified: newly diagnosed GD, antithyroid drugs for less than 3 months. PBMC RNA was the source of the TCR library. Researchers made TCR beta libraries by using iRepertoire HTBI primers and running Arm-PCR on CDR3 regions. A single record per CDR3 protein comes from TCRdb applying MiXCR to the multiplex PCR reads. This sample has 600,000 to 650,000 distinct CDR3 sequences; 16% occur once, and the top ten carry around 19%. The data were also submitted as part of a second study, on T cells in Graves' hyperthyroidism and ophthalmopathy. That source adds: First-round RT-PCR targeting the TCR CDR3 was performed with the HTBI primer set.

The V gene is TRBV27, the J gene TRBJ2-1; TRBD1 or TRBD2 may be the D gene (5 bases each). This specimen consisted of peripheral blood mononuclear cells (PBMCs), obtained at new diagnosis, from a patient treated with antithyroid drugs. The sequence was obtained from a woman aged 30 to 39 with Graves disease. CDR3 sequence (DNA): TGTGCCAGCAGTTCACCGGGACCCAATGAGCAGTTCTTC. Its translation is CASSSPGPNEQFF.